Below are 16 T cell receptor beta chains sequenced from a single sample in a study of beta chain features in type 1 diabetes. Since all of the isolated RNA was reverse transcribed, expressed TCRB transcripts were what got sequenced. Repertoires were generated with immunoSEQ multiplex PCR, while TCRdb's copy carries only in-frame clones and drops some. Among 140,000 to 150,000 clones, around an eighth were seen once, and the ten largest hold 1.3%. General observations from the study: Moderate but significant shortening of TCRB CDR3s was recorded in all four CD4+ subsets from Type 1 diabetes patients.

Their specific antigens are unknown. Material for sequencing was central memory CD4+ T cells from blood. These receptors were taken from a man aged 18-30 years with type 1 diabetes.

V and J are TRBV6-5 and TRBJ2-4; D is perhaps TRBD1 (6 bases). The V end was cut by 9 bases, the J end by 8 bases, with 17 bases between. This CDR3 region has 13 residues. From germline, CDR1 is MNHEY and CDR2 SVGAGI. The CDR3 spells CARNREKWDIQYF. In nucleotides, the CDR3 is TGTGCCAGGAACAGGGAGAAGTGGGACATTCAGTACTTC.

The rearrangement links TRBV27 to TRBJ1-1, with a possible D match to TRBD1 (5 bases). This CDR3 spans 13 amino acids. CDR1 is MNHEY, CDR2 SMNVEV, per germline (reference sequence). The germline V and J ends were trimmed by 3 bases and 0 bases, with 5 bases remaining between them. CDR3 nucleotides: TGTGCCAGCAGTTTGGGGCTGAACACTGAAGCTTTCTTT. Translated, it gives CASSLGLNTEAFF.

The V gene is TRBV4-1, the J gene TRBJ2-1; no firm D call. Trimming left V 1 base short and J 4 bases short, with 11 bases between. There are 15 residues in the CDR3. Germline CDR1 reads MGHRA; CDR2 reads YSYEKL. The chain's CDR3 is CASSQAGVTYNEQFF. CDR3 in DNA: TGCGCCAGCAGCCAAGCTGGGGTGACGTACAATGAGCAGTTCTTC.

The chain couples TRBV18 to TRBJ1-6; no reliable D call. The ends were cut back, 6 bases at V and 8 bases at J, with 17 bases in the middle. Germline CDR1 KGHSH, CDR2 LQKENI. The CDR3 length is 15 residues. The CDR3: CASSLDTGIDSPLHF. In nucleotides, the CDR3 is TGTGCCAGCTCGCTCGACACCGGGATAGATTCACCCCTCCACTTT. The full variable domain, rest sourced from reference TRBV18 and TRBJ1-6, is NAGVMQNPRHLVRRRGQEARLRCSPMKGHSHVYWYRQLPEEGLKFMVYLQKENIIDESGMPKERFSAEFPKEGPSILRIQQVVRGDSAAYFCASSLDTGIDSPLHFGNGTRLTVT.

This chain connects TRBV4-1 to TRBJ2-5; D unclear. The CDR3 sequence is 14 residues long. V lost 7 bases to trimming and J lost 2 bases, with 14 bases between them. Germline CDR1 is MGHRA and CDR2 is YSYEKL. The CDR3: CASKDGITQETQYF. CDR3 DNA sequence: TGCGCCAGCAAGGACGGAATTACACAAGAGACCCAGTACTTC.

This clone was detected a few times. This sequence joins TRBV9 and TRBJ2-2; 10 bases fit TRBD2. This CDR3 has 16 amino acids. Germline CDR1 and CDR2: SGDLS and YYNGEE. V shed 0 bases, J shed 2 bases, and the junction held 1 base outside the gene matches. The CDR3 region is CASSVGTSGNTGELFF. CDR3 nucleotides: TGTGCCAGCAGCGTAGGGACTAGCGGAAACACCGGGGAGCTGTTTTTT.

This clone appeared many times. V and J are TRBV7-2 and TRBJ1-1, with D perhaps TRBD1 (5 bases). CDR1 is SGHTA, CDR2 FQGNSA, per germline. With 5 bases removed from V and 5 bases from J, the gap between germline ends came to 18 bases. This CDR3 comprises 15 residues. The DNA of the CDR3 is TGTGCCAGCAGCCCCGAGGCCGGGGCGGGAACTGAAGCTTTCTTT. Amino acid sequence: CASSPEAGAGTEAFF.

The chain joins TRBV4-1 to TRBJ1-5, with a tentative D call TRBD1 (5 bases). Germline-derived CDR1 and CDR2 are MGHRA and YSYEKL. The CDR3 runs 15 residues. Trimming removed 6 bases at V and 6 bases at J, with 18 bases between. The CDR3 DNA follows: TGCGCCAGCAGTCTTCTACCCGGGACGTCTCAGCCCCAGCATTTT. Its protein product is CASSLLPGTSQPQHF.

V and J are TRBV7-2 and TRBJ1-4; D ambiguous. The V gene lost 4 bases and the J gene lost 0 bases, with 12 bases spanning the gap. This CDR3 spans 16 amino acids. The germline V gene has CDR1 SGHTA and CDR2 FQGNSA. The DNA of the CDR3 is TGTGCCAGCAGCTCGAGGCCAGGTGCAACTAATGAAAAACTGTTTTTT. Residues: CASSSRPGATNEKLFF.

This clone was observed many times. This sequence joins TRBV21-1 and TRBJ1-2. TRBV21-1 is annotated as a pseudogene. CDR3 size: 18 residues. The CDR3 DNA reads TGTGCCAGCAGCAAAAAGGGCCCGGCAGGACGGCGACACTATGGCTACACCTTC. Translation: CASSKKGPAGRRHYGYTF.

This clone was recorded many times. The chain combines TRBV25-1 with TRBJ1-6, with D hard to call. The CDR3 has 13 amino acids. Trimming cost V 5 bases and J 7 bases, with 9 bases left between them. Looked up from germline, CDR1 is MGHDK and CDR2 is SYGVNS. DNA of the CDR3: TGTGCCAGCAGTCGGGGTGACAATTCACCCCTCCACTTT. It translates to CASSRGDNSPLHF.

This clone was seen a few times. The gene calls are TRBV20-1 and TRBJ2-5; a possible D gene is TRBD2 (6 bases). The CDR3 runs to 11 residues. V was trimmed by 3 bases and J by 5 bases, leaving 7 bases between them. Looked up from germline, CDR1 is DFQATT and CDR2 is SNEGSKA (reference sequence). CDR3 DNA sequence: TGCAGTGCTAGGAGCGGGGAGACCCAGTACTTC. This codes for CSARSGETQYF.

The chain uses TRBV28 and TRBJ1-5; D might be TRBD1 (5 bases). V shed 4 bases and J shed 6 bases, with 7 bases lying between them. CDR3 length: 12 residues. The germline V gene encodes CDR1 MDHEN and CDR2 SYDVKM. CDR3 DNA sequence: TGTGCCAGCAGTTCGGACATTCAGCCCCAGCATTTT. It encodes CASSSDIQPQHF.

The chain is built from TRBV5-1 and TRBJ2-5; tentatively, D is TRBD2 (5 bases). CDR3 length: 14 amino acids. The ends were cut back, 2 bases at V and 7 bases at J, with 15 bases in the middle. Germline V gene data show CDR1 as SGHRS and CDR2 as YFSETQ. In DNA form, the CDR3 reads TGCGCCAGCAGCTTAGCGGATCAAGACGGGACCCAGTACTTC. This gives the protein CASSLADQDGTQYF.

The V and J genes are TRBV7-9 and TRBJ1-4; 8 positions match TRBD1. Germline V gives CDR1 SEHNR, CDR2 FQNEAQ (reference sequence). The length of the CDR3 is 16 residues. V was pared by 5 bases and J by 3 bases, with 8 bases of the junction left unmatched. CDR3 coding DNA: TGTGCCAGCAGCCCCGGACAGGGAAGGTCTAATGAAAAACTGTTTTTT. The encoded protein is CASSPGQGRSNEKLFF.

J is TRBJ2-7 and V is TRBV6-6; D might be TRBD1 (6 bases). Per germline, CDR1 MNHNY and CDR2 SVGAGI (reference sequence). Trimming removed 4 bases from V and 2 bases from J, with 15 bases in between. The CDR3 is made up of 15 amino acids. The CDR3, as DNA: TGTGCCAGCAGTTTGGGGGACGGACAGACCTACGAGCAGTACTTC. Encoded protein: CASSLGDGQTYEQYF.